These 10 T cell receptor beta chains originate from one sample sequenced in a study of T-cell reconstitution after alpha-beta-depleted transplantation in children. A TCRbeta library incorporating unique molecular identifiers was prepared. TCRdb reanalysed the PCR reads using MiXCR and keeps one entry per CDR3 protein. Of 300,000 to 400,000 distinct CDR3 sequences listed, approximately 12% are singletons. The material was PBMCs, obtained from the stem cell graft. The receptors originated from a human donor who donated a stem cell graft to a child with Fanconi anemia.

This sequence joins TRBV28 and TRBJ2-1; a possible D gene is TRBD1 (7 bases). The CDR3 is 16 amino acids. Germline CDR1 reads MDHEN; CDR2 reads SYDVKM. The V end was cut by 7 bases, the J end by 0 bases, with 16 bases between. In DNA, the CDR3 is TGTGCCAGCACCCTCCAGGGGGGTTTCTCCTACAATGAGCAGTTCTTC. Amino acids: CASTLQGGFSYNEQFF.

This clonotype was detected ten times or more. The chain employs TRBV12-3 or TRBV12-4 and TRBJ2-5; either TRBD1 or TRBD2 may supply D (6 bases each). CDR3 length: 14 residues. Deletions cut 1 base from V and 4 bases from J, with 10 bases between. The CDR3 reads CASSLGGASETQYF. CDR3 bases: TGTGCCAGCAGTTTAGGGGGGGCATCAGAGACCCAGTACTTC.

This clonotype has more than one count but fewer than ten. The V call is TRBV5-1, the J call TRBJ1-1, with D hard to call. Germline V gene data show CDR1 as SGHRS and CDR2 as YFSETQ. CDR3 length: 14 residues. Trimming left V 0 bases short and J 5 bases short, with 11 bases between. The CDR3 is CASSLDVRSTEAFF. As DNA, the CDR3 is TGCGCCAGCAGCTTGGATGTCAGGTCGACTGAAGCTTTCTTT.

The chain combines TRBV5-5 with TRBJ2-5; possible D gene TRBD2, 5 bases. V lost 2 bases and J 5 bases, leaving 13 bases between the germline ends. In germline, CDR1 is SGHKS, CDR2 YYEKEE (reference sequence). The CDR3 is made up of 14 amino acids. CDR3 in amino acids: CASSFEGWAETQYF. In nucleotides, the CDR3 is TGTGCCAGCAGCTTCGAGGGATGGGCGGAGACCCAGTACTTC.

In this sample, this clonotype turned up many times. The J gene is TRBJ1-1, the V gene TRBV5-1; D remains ambiguous. The germline V gene encodes CDR1 SGHRS and CDR2 YFSETQ. Trimming shortened V by 0 bases and J by 1 base, and 4 bases separated the two germline ends. The CDR3 covers 13 residues. The CDR3 DNA follows: TGCGCCAGCAGCTTGGAGGAGAACACTGAAGCTTTCTTT. Amino acids: CASSLEENTEAFF.

DNA for the CDR3: TGTGCCATCAGTGACTTCGTGGCAGCGAACACTGAAGCTTTCTTT. Translating it yields CAISDFVAANTEAFF. The chain has TRBV10-3 and TRBJ1-1; D not resolved. This CDR3 is 15 amino acids long. The germline V gene encodes CDR1 ENHRY and CDR2 SYGVKD. Deletions cut 3 bases from V and 1 base from J, with 12 bases between.

V is TRBV7-7 and J is TRBJ2-1; D remains unclear. Trimming took off 5 bases at V and 2 bases at J, with 13 bases between the two ends. CDR1 and CDR2 (germline): SSHAT, FNYEAQ (reference sequence). This CDR3 spans 15 amino acids. The CDR3 loop is CASSVVEVPYNEQFF. Written as DNA, the CDR3 is TGTGCCAGCAGCGTAGTAGAGGTCCCCTACAATGAGCAGTTCTTC.

This clonotype was seen only a few times. The chain has TRBV12-3 or TRBV12-4 and TRBJ2-3; D is ambiguous. Trimming pared 3 bases from V and 3 bases from J, leaving 7 bases between. The CDR3 contains 13 residues. DNA of the CDR3: TGTGCCAGCAGTTTGAGTAGAACAGATACGCAGTATTTT. This sequence encodes CASSLSRTDTQYF.

V usage is TRBV10-3 and J usage is TRBJ2-2, with D possibly TRBD1 on 6 matching bases. The CDR3 runs 15 residues. Germline values: CDR1 ENHRY, CDR2 SYGVKD. V dropped 3 bases and J dropped 4 bases, with 12 bases sitting between them. The CDR3 nucleotides read TGTGCCATCAGTGACAGGGGAATGGGCACCGGGGAGCTGTTTTTT. Amino acids: CAISDRGMGTGELFF.

This rearrangement joins TRBV12-3 or TRBV12-4 to TRBJ2-3, with a weak D call TRBD1 (5 bases). The CDR3 consists of 14 residues. V lost 0 bases and J lost 6, with 10 bases in between. The CDR3 loop is CASSLAGPYDTQYF. The DNA of the CDR3 is TGTGCCAGCAGTTTAGCGGGGCCGTACGATACGCAGTATTTT.